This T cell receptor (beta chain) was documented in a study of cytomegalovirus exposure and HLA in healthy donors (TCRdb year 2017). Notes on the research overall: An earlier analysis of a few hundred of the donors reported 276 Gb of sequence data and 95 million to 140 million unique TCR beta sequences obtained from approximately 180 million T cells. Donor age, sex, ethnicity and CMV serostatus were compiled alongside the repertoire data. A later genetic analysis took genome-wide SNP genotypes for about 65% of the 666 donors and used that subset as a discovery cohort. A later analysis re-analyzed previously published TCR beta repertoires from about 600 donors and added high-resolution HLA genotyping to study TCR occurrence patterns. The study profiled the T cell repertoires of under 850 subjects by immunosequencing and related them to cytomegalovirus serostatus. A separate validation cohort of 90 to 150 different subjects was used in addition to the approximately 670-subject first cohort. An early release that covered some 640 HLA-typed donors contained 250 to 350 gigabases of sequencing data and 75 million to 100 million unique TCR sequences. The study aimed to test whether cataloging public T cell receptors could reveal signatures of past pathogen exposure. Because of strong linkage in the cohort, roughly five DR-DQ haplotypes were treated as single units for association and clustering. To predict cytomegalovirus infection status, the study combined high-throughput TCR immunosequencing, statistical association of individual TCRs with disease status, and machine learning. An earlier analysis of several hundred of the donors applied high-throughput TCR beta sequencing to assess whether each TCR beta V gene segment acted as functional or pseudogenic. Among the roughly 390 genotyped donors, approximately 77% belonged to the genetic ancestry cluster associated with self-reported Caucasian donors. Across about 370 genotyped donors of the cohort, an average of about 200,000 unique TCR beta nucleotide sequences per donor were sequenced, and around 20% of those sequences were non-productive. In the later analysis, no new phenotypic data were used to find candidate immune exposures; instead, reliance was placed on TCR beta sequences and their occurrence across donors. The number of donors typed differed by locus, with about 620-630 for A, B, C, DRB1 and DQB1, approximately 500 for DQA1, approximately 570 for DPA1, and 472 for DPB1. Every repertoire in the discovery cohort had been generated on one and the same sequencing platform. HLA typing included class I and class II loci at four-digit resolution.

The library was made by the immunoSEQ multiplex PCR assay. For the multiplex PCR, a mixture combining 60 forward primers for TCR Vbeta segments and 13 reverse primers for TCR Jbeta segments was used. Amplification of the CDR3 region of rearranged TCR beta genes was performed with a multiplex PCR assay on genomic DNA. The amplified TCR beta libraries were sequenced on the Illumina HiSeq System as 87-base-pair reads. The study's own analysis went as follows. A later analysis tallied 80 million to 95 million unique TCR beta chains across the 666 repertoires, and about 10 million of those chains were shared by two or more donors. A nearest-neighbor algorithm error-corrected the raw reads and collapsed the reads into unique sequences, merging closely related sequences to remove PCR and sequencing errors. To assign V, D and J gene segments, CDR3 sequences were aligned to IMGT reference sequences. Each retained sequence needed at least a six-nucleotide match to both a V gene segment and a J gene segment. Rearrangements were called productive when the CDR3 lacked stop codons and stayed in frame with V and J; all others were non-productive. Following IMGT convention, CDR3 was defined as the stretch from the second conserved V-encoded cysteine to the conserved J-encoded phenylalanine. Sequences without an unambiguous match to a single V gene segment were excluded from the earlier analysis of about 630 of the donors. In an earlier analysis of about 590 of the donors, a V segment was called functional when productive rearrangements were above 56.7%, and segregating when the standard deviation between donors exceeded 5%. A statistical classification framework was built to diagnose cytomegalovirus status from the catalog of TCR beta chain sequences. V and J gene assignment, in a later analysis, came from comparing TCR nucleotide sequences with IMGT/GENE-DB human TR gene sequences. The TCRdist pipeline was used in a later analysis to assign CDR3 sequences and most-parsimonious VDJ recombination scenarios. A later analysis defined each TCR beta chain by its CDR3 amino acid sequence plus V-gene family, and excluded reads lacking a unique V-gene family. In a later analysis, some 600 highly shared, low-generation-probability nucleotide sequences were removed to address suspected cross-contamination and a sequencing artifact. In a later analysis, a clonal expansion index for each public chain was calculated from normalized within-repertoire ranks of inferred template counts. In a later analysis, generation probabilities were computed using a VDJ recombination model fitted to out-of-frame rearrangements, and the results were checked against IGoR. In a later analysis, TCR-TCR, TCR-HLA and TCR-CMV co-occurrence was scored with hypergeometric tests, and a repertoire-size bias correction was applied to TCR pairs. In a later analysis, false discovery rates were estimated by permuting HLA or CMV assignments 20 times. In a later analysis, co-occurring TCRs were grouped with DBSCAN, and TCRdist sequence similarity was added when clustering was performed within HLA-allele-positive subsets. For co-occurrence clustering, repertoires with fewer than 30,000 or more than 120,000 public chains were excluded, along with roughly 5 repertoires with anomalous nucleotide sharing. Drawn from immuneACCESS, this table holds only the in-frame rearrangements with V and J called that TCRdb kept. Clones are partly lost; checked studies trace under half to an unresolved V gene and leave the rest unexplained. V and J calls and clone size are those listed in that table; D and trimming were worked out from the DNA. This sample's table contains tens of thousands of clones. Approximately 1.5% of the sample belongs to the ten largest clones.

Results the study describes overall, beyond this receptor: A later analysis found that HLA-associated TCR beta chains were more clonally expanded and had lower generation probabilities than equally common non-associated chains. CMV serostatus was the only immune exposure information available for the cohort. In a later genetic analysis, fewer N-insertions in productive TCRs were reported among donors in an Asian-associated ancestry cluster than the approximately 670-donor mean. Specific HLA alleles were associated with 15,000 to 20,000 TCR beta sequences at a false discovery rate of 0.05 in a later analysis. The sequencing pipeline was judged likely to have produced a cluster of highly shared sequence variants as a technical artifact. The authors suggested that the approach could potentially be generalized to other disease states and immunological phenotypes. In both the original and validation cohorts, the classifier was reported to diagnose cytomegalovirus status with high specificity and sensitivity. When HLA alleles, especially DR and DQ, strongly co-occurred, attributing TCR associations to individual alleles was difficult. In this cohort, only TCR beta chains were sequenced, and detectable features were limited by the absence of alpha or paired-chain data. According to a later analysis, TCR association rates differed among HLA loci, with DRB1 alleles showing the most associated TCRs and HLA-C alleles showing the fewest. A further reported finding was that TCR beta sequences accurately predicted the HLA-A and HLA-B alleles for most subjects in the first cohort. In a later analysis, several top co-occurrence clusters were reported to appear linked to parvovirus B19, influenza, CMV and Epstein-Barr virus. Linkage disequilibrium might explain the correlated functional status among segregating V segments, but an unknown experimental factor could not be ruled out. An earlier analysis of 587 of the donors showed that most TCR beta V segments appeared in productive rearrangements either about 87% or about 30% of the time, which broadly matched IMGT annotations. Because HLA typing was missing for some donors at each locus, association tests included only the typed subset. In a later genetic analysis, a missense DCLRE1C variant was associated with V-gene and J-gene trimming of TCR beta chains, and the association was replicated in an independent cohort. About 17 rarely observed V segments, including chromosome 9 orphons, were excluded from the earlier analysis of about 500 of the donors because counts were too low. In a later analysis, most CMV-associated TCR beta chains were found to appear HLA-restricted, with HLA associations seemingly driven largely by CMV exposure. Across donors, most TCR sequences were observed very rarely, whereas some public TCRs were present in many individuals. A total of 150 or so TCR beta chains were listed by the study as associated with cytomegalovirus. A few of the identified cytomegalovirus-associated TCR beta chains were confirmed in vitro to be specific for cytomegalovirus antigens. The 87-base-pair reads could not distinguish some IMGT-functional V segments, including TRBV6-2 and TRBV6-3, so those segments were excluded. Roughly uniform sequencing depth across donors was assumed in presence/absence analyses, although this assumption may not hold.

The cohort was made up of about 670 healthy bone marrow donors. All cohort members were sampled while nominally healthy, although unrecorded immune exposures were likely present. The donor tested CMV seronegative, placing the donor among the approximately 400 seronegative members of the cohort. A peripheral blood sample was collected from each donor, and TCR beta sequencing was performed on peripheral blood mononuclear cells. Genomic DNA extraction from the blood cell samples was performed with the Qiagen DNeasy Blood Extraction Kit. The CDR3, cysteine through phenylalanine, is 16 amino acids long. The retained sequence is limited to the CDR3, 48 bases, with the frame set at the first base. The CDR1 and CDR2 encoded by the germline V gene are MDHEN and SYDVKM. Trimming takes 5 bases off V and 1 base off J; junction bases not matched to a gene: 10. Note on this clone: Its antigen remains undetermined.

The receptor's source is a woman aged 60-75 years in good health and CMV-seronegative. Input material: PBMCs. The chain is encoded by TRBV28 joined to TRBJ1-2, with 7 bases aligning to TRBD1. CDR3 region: CASSRPGQPFNYGYTF. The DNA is TGTGCCAGCAGTCGACCGGGACAGCCGTTTAACTATGGCTACACCTTC.